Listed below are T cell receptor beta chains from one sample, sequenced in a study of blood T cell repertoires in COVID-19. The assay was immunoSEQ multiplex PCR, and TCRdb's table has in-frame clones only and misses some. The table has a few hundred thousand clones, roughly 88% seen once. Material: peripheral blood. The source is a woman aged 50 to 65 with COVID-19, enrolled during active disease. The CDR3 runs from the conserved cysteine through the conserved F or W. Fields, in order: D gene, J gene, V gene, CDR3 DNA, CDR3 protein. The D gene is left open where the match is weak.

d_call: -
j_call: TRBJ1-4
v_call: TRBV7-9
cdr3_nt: TGTGCCAGCAGCCCCGCCCAGGGGCCGTTTGCAACTAATGAAAAACTGTTTTTT
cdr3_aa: CASSPAQGPFATNEKLFF

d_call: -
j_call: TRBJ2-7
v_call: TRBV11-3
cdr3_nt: TGTGCCAGCAGCTTAGACATCGAGCAGTACTTC
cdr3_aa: CASSLDIEQYF

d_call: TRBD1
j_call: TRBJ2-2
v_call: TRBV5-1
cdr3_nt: TGCGCCAGCAGCTTGACGACAGGGGTAAACACCGGGGAGCTGTTTTTT
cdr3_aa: CASSLTTGVNTGELFF

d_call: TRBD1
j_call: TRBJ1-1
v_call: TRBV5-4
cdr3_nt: TGTGCCAGCAGCTTGGCACAGGGGACACACACTGAAGCTTTCTTT
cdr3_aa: CASSLAQGTHTEAFF

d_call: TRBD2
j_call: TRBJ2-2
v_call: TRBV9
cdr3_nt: TGTGCCAGCGCAGGACTAGCGGGGGGCTTGGGGACCGGGGAGCTGTTTTTT
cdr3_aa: CASAGLAGGLGTGELFF

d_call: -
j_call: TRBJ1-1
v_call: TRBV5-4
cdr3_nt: TGTGCCAGCAGCTTGGGTTCGCGGCAGAACACTGAAGCTTTCTTT
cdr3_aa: CASSLGSRQNTEAFF

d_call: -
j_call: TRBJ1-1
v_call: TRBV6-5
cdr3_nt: TGTGCCAGCAGCCTGGACACCTACACTGAAGCTTTCTTT
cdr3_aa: CASSLDTYTEAFF

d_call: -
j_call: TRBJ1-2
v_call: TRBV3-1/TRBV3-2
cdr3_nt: TGTGCCAGCAGCCCCGCGAGGCCTTATGGCTACACCTTC
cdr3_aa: CASSPARPYGYTF

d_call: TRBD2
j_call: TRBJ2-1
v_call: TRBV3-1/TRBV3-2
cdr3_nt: TGTGCCAGCACCCCGACGGGAGGAAAAAATGAGCAGTTCTTC
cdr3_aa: CASTPTGGKNEQFF

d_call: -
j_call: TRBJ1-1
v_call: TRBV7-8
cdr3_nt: TGTGCCAGCAACCAAAAAAACAGGGTCACTGAAGCTTTCTTT
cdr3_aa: CASNQKNRVTEAFF

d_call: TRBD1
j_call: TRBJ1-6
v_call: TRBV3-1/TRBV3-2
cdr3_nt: TGTGCCAGCAGCCAAGTTTTGACAGGGGATCCACCCCTCCACTTT
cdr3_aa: CASSQVLTGDPPLHF